A selection of T cell receptor beta chains follows, all from one sample in a study of Ad26.COV2.S vaccination and SARS-CoV-2 variants. Here immunoSEQ multiplex PCR was the method, and the copy in TCRdb shows in-frame clones only, minus some. The table includes approximately 340,000 clones, about 92% detected once. Sequencing was performed on peripheral blood, taken after recovery from COVID-19. The receptors were gathered from a human donor who had recovered from COVID-19. Both conserved end residues are part of each CDR3.

cdr3_aa,j_call,v_call
CASGRLYEKLFF,TRBJ1-4,TRBV12-3/TRBV12-4
CASSYGTGDNQPQHF,TRBJ1-5,TRBV5-5
CATSDPAGRSPGELFF,TRBJ2-2,TRBV24-1
CARSFHQGRGGYTF,TRBJ1-2,TRBV7-5
CASSIPGQGSVYGYTF,TRBJ1-2,TRBV7-8
CASSLGGTKTGSDYGYTF,TRBJ1-2,TRBV27
CASSLVNRATQYF,TRBJ2-5,TRBV7-2
CASSLGSGGQETQYF,TRBJ2-5,TRBV7-7
CASSTKRVTEAFF,TRBJ1-1,TRBV5-4
CASSFRNQPQHF,TRBJ1-5,TRBV12-3/TRBV12-4
CASSLGGQGSHEQYF,TRBJ2-7,TRBV5-1
CASGSAGGEKLFF,TRBJ1-4,TRBV5-1
CASSRLAGGETQYF,TRBJ2-5,TRBV6-5
CASGRGRLNYGYTF,TRBJ1-2,TRBV6-5
CASSFKFYEQYF,TRBJ2-7,TRBV12-3/TRBV12-4
CASKTIQGLGGYTF,TRBJ1-2,TRBV7-9